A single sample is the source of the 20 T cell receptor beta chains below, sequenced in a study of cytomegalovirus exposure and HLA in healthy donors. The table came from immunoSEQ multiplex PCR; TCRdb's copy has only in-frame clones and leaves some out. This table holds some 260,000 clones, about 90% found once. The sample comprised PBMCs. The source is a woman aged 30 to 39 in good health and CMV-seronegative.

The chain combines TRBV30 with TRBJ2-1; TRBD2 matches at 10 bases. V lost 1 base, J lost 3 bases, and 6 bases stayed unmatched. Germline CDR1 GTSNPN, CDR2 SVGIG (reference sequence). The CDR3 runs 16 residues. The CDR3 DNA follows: TGTGCCTGGAGTGGTGTAGCGGGAGGTATCTACAATGAGCAGTTCTTC. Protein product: CAWSGVAGGIYNEQFF.

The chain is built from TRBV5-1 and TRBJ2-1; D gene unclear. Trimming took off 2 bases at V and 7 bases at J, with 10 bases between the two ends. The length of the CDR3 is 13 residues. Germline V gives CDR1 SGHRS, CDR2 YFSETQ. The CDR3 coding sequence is TGCGCCAGCAGCTTAAACGTGGGGAATGAGCAGTTCTTC. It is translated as CASSLNVGNEQFF.

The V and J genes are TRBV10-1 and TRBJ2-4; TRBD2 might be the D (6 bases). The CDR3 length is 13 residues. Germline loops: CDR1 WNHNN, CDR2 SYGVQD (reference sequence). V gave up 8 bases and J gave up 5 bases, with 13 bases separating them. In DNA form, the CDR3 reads TGCGCCAGCGGTCTAGCGAGTGAAAACATTCAGTACTTC. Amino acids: CASGLASENIQYF.

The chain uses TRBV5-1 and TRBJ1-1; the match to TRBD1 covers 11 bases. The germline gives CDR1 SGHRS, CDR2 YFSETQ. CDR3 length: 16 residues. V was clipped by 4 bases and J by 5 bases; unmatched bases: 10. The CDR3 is CASSPRTGGTQTEAFF. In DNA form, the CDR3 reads TGCGCCAGCAGCCCTAGGACAGGGGGCACTCAAACTGAAGCTTTCTTT.

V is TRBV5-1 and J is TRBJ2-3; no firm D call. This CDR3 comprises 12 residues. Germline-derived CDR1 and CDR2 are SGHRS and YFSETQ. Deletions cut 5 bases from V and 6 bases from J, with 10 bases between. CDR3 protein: CASRLAADTQYF. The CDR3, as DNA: TGCGCCAGCAGACTGGCGGCTGATACGCAGTATTTT.

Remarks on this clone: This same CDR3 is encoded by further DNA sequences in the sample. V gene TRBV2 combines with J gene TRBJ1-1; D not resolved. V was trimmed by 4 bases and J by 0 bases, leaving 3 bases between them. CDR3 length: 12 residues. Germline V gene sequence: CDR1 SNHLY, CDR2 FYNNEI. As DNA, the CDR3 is TGTGCCAGCAGTGGGTTGAACACTGAAGCTTTCTTT. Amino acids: CASSGLNTEAFF.

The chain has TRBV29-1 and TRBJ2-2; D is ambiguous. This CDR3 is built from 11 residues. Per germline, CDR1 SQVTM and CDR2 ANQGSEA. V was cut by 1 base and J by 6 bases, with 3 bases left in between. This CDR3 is CSVEGSGELFF. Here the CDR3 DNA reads TGCAGCGTTGAAGGTTCCGGGGAGCTGTTTTTT.

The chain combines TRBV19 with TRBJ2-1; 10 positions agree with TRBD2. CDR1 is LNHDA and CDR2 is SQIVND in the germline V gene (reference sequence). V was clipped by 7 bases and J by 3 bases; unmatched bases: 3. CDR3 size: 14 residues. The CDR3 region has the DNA TGTGCCAGTACTAGCGGGAGTAGCTACAATGAGCAGTTCTTC. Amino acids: CASTSGSSYNEQFF.

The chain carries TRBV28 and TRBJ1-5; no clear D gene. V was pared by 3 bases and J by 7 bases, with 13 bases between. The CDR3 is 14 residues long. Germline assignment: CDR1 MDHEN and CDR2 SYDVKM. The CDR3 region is CASSFSSGRQPQHF. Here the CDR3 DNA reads TGTGCCAGCAGTTTTTCATCGGGGAGGCAGCCCCAGCATTTT.

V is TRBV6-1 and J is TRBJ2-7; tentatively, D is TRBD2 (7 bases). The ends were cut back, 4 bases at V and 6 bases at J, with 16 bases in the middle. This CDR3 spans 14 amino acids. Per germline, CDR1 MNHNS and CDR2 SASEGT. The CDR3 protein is CASSALGGAGEQYF. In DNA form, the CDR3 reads TGTGCCAGCAGTGCCTTGGGGGGGGCTGGCGAGCAGTACTTC.

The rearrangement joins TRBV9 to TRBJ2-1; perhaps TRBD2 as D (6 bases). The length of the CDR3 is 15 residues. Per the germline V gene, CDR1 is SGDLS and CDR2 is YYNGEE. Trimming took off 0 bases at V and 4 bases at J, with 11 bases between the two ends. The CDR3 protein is CASSVGGGAYNEQFF. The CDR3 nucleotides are TGTGCCAGCAGCGTAGGCGGCGGGGCGTACAATGAGCAGTTCTTC.

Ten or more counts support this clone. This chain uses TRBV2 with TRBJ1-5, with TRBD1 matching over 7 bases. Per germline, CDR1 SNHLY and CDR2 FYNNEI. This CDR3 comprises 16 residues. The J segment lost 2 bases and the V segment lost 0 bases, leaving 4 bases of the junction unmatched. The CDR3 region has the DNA TGTGCCAGCAGTGAAGCCGGTGGGACAGGCAATCAGCCCCAGCATTTT. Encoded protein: CASSEAGGTGNQPQHF.

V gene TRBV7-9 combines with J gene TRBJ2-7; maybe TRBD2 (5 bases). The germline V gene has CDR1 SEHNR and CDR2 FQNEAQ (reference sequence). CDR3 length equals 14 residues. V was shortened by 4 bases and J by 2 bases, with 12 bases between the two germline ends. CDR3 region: CASSSLTSPYEQYF. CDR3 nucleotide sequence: TGTGCCAGCAGCTCACTCACTAGTCCCTACGAGCAGTACTTC.

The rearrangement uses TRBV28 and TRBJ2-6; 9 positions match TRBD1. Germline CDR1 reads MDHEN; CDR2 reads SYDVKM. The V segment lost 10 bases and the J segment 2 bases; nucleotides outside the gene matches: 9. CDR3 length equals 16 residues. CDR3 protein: CATKGTGRTGANVLTF. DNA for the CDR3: TGTGCCACAAAGGGGACAGGGAGGACTGGGGCCAACGTCCTGACTTTC.

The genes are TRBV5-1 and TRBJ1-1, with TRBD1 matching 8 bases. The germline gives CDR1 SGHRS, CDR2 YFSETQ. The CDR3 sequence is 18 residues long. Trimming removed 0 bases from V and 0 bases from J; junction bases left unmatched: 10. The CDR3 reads CASSLGVRDRRLNTEAFF. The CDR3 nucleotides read TGCGCCAGCAGCTTGGGGGTTCGGGACAGGCGCTTGAACACTGAAGCTTTCTTT. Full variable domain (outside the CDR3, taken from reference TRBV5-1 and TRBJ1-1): KAGVTQTPRYLIKTRGQQVTLSCSPISGHRSVSWYQQTPGQGLQFLFEYFSETQRNKGNFPGRFSGRQFSNSRSEMNVSTLELGDSALYLCASSLGVRDRRLNTEAFFGQGTRLTVV.

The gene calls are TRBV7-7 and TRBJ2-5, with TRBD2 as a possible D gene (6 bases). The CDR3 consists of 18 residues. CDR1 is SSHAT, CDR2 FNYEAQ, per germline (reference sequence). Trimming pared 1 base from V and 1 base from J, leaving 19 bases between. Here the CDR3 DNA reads TGTGCCAGCAGCTTAGTAGCCGGTAAGCGGGCCTTCCAAGAGACCCAGTACTTC. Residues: CASSLVAGKRAFQETQYF.

The CDR3 coding sequence is TGTGCTAGTGGTTTGGGGCAGATAGCGGGAGTAGTTGAGCAGTTCTTC. Protein product: CASGLGQIAGVVEQFF. The chain employs TRBV12-5 and TRBJ2-1; TRBD2 matches at 9 bases. This CDR3 is built from 16 residues. Germline lookup yields CDR1 LGHNT and CDR2 FRNRAP. J lost 9 bases, V lost 1 base, and 10 bases had no gene match.

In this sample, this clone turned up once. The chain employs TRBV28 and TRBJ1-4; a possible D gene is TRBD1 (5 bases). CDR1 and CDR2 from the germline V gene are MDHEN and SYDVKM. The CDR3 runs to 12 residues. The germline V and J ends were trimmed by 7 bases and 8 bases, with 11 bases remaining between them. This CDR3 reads CASTGYGEKLFF. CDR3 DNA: TGTGCCAGCACAGGGTACGGAGAAAAACTGTTTTTT.

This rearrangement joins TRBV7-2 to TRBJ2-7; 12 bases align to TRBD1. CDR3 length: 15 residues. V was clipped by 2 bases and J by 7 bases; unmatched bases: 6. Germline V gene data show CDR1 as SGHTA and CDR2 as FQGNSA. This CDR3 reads CASSLPGTGGREQYF. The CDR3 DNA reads TGTGCCAGCAGCTTACCCGGGACAGGGGGCAGAGAGCAGTACTTC. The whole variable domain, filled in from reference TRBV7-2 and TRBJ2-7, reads GAGVSQSPSNKVTEKGKDVELRCDPISGHTALYWYRQSLGQGLEFLIYFQGNSAPDKSGLPSDRFSAERTGGSVSTLTIQRTQQEDSAVYLCASSLPGTGGREQYFGPGTRLTVT.

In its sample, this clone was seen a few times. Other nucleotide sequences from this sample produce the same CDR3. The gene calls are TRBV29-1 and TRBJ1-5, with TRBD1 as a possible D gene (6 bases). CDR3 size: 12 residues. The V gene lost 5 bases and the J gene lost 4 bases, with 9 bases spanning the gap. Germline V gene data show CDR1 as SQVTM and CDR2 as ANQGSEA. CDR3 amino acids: CSVRQGNQPQHF. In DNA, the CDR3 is TGCAGCGTTCGGCAGGGGAATCAGCCCCAGCATTTT.